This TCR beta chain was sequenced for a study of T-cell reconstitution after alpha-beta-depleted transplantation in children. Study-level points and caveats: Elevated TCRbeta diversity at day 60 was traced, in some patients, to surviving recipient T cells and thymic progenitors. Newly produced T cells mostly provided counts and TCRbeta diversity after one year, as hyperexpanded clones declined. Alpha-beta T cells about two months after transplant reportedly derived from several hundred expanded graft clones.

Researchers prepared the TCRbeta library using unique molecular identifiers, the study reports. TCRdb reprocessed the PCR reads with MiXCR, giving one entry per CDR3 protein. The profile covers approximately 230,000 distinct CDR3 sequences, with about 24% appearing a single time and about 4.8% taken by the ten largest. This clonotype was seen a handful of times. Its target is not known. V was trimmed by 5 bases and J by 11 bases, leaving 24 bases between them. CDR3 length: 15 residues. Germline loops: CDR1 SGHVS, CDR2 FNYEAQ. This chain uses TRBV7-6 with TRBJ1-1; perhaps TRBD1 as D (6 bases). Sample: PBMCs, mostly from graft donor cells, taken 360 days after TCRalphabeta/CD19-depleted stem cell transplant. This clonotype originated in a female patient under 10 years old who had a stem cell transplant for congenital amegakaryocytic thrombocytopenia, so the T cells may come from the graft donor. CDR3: CASSTLTGTQVVAFF. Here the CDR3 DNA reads TGTGCCAGCAGCACTCTAACCGGGACACAGGTAGTGGCTTTCTTT.